The rows below give T cell receptor beta chains drawn from one sample of a study of CD8+CD57+ T cells in acquired aplastic anemia. TCRdb reprocessed the reads via MiXCR and lists one record per CDR3 protein. In the table there are some 410,000 distinct CDR3 sequences, just under 70% of which are singletons. Sequenced: sorted CD4+, CD8+, or CD8+CD57+ T cells (not recorded which) from PBMCs. These receptors came from a human donor in good health, serving as a control. Each CDR3 is given with its conserved first and last residue. A D gene is named only where the DNA matches it firmly. Clone sizes are given selectively: once, few, many, or a class where the clone is expanded.

size | J | V | D | CDR3 | DNA
- | TRBJ2-1 | TRBV3-1 | TRBD2 | CASSQLAGSSYNEQFF | TGTGCCAGCAGCCAACTAGCGGGGAGCTCCTACAATGAGCAGTTCTTC
- | TRBJ2-3 | TRBV7-2 | - | CASSVEGGGYTFGQYF | -
- | TRBJ1-2 | TRBV15 | - | CATNRDPVEDYGYTF | TGTGCCACCAACAGAGATCCCGTAGAAGACTATGGCTACACCTTC
- | TRBJ2-7 | TRBV20-1 | TRBD1 | CSAREQGRGYEQYF | TGCAGTGCTAGAGAGCAAGGCAGGGGGTACGAGCAGTACTTC
many | TRBJ1-1 | TRBV20-1 | - | CSAERGSLDGAFF | TGCAGTGCTGAGCGGGGGTCCCTAGATGGGGCTTTCTTT
- | TRBJ1-1 | TRBV20-1 | - | CSANPPGSRASGSVAFF | TGCAGTGCCAACCCCCCTGGCAGCCGGGCATCTGGGTCGGTAGCTTTCTTT
many | TRBJ2-5 | TRBV20-1 | TRBD2 | CSARDSRTSGEETQYF | TGCAGTGCTAGAGACTCCCGGACTAGCGGGGAAGAGACCCAGTACTTC
- | TRBJ2-1 | TRBV20-1 | - | CSARERGRGSDEQFF | TGCAGTGCTAGAGAAAGGGGGCGGGGTTCAGATGAGCAGTTCTTC
- | TRBJ2-5 | TRBV7-8 | TRBD2 | CASSLGGQTRTQYF | TGTGCCAGCAGCTTGGGAGGGCAAACGAGGACCCAGTACTTC
- | TRBJ1-1 | TRBV6-1 | TRBD1 | CASSSLTGFNTEAFF | TGTGCCAGCAGTAGCTTGACAGGGTTTAACACTGAAGCTTTCTTT
- | TRBJ1-5 | TRBV5-1 | - | CASSGTNTYDQPQHF | TGCGCCAGCTCCGGGACAAATACCTACGATCAGCCCCAGCATTTT
- | TRBJ1-6 | TRBV25-1 | - | CASSPDPRLIPWSYNSPLHF | TGTGCCAGCAGTCCTGATCCTAGACTTATCCCCTGGTCCTATAATTCACCCCTCCACTTT
- | TRBJ2-7 | TRBV7-6 | TRBD2 | CASSTGLAGGEQYF | TGTGCCAGCAGCACGGGACTAGCGGGGGGCGAGCAGTACTTC
- | TRBJ2-5 | TRBV7-4 | - | CASSWWGASIFPAQYF | TGTGCCAGCAGTTGGTGGGGGGCCAGTATCTTCCCAGCCCAGTACTTC
- | TRBJ2-7 | TRBV2 | - | CASSEALRSKNEQCF | TGTGCCAGCAGTGAAGCGCTTCGGTCAAAGAACGAGCAGTGCTTC
- | TRBJ1-5 | TRBV30 | - | CAWSAGTSPPQPQHF | TGTGCCTGGAGTGCCGGGACCAGTCCCCCTCAGCCCCAGCATTTT
- | TRBJ2-3 | TRBV6-5 | TRBD2 | CASSYLIAGVPDTQYF | TGTGCCAGCAGTTACTTGATAGCGGGAGTCCCGGATACGCAGTATTTT
- | TRBJ2-1 | TRBV7-2 | - | CAGIRQAANTEAFFF | TGTGCCGGAATCCGACAGGCGGCGAACACTGAAGCTTTCTTCTTC
- | TRBJ1-2 | TRBV25-1 | - | CASSASGTAYGYTF | TGTGCCAGCAGTGCAAGTGGGACCGCCTATGGCTACACCTTC
- | TRBJ2-3 | TRBV2 | - | CASSAAGTNSEYF | TGTGCCAGCAGTGCCGCCGGGACAAATAGTGAGTATTTT
- | TRBJ1-1 | TRBV7-2 | - | CASRPGGRSEPSF | TGTGCCAGCAGACCGGGGGGCCGGAGTGAACCTTCCTTT
many | TRBJ2-1 | TRBV5-1 | TRBD1 | CASWGQGEGNEQFF | TGCGCCAGCTGGGGACAGGGTGAAGGGAATGAGCAGTTCTTC
- | TRBJ1-6 | TRBV20-1 | TRBD1 | CSASITGTGANNSPLHF | TGCAGTGCCAGCATCACCGGGACAGGGGCGAATAATTCACCCCTCCACTTT
- | TRBJ1-2 | TRBV12-3/TRBV12-4 | - | CASSTGSRGNYGYTF | TGTGCCAGCAGTACAGGAAGCAGGGGAAACTATGGCTACACCTTC
- | TRBJ1-6 | TRBV2 | - | CASSGGRAAGSPLHF | TGTGCCAGCAGTGGGGGGAGGGCAGCCGGTTCACCCCTCCACTTT
- | TRBJ1-1 | TRBV19 | - | CASSIGLGGGTEAFF | TGTGCCAGTAGTATAGGGTTGGGAGGCGGCACTGAAGCTTTCTTT
many | TRBJ2-1 | TRBV5-1 | - | CASSLEGQKQFF | TGCGCCAGCAGCTTGGAGGGACAAAAGCAGTTCTTC
- | TRBJ2-7 | TRBV12-3/TRBV12-4 | - | CASTTRRGYEQYF | TGTGCCAGCACCACTAGGAGGGGTTACGAGCAGTACTTC
once | TRBJ1-4 | TRBV20-1 | - | CSARGRRASSNEKLFF | TGCAGTGCTAGAGGGCGCAGGGCTAGTTCTAATGAAAAACTGTTTTTT
- | TRBJ1-5 | TRBV7-8 | - | CASSIAGGQEQYF | TGTGCCAGCAGCATAGCGGGGGGCCAGGAGCAGTACTTT
- | TRBJ1-6 | TRBV7-3 | - | CASSREFGYEHYFF | TGTGCCAGCAGCCGGGAGTTCGGTTACGAGCACTACTTCTTT
few | TRBJ2-1 | TRBV14 | TRBD2 | CASSLPGLVAFLSYNEQFF | TGTGCCAGCAGTCTCCCGGGACTAGTAGCCTTCCTCTCCTACAATGAGCAGTTCTTC
many | TRBJ1-2 | TRBV19 | - | CASSPNIDGYTF | TGTGCCAGTAGTCCCAATATTGACGGCTACACCTTC
- | TRBJ2-5 | TRBV7-2 | - | CASSLAQTPGTLQYF | TGCGCCAGCAGCCTAGCGCAAACGCCGGGAACACTCCAGTACTTC
- | TRBJ2-3 | TRBV10-3 | - | CAASRTQNTAHFF | TGTGCCGCCTCCCGGACACAGAACACTGCACATTTCTTT
- | TRBJ1-5 | TRBV5-1 | - | CASSQGGGLFQHF | TGCGCCAGCAGCCAAGGGGGGGGGCTGTTCCAGCATTTT
few | TRBJ2-5 | TRBV12-3/TRBV12-4 | - | CASSLRSQETQYF | TGTGCCAGCAGTTTGCGGAGCCAAGAGACCCAGTACTTC
few | TRBJ2-2 | TRBV2 | - | CASMYGRNTGELFF | TGTGCCAGCATGTATGGCAGGAACACCGGGGAGCTGTTTTTT
few | TRBJ1-2 | TRBV7-9 | - | CASSRDGYGYTF | TGTGCCAGCAGCCGGGACGGTTATGGCTACACCTTC
- | TRBJ1-1 | TRBV9 | - | CASSNRDRSSYRAFF | TGTGCCAGCAGCAATCGCGACAGGTCGTCTTACCGAGCTTTCTTT
many | TRBJ1-2 | TRBV20-1 | - | CSATVMGVGYTF | TGCAGTGCTACAGTAATGGGAGTCGGCTACACCTTC
- | TRBJ2-7 | TRBV25-1 | TRBD1 | CASSFSGTAQTYEQYF | TGTGCCAGCAGCTTCTCCGGGACAGCGCAAACTTACGAGCAGTACTTC
- | TRBJ2-5 | TRBV9 | - | CASSEGGVTQYF | TGTGCCAGCAGCGAGGGGGGGGTGACCCAGTACTTC
- | TRBJ2-5 | TRBV7-3 | - | CASSEAKQGLENQYF | TGTGCCAGCAGTGAAGCGAAGCAGGGATTGGAGAACCAGTACTTC
many | TRBJ1-6 | TRBV10-1 | - | CASGSYASPLHF | TGCGCCAGCGGGTCTTATGCTTCACCCCTCCACTTT